These 23 T cell receptor beta chains came from one sample sequenced in a study of T cell repertoires in cytomegalovirus infection. What these receptors recognize is not known. TCRdb used MiXCR to reprocess the reads, holding one entry per CDR3 protein. The sample yields 830,000 or so distinct CDR3 sequences, 30% to 35% seen once. Sample: cultured CD8+ T cells from PBMCs, taken from culture after CMV antigen stimulation. The source of these receptors is a human donor in good health (CMV status not recorded). Some clones in this sample may be carry-over from other donors' samples.

As DNA, the CDR3 is TGTGCCATCAGTGAGTCGGGCGCGGGCACCTACGAGCAGTACTTC. This encodes CAISESGAGTYEQYF. The V call is TRBV10-3, the J call TRBJ2-7, with D perhaps matching TRBD2 (5 bases). Trimming shortened V by 0 bases and J by 2 bases, and 11 bases separated the two germline ends. This CDR3 has 15 amino acids. Germline CDR1 ENHRY, CDR2 SYGVKD.

This clonotype was found a few times. The chain uses TRBV7-2 and TRBJ1-4; D not certain. The CDR3 has 17 amino acids. Trimming cost V 5 bases and J 0 bases, with 16 bases left between them. Germline CDR1 and CDR2: SGHTA and FQGNSA. CDR3 DNA sequence: TGTGCCAGCAGCGCTAGACTGGGCTTTGCAACTAATGAAAAACTGTTTTTT. It codes for CASSARLGFATNEKLFF.

This sequence joins TRBV25-1 and TRBJ2-3; D gene uncertain. Germline V gene data show CDR1 as MGHDK and CDR2 as SYGVNS. Trimming stripped 7 bases from V and 2 bases from J, with 16 bases between. The CDR3 has 15 residues. The CDR3 region has the DNA TGTGCCAGCAAGGGTCCGGACCCCCCCACAGATACGCAGTATTTT. Amino acid sequence: CASKGPDPPTDTQYF. The full variable domain, with the rest looked up from reference TRBV25-1 and TRBJ2-3, is EADIYQTPRYLVIGTGKKITLECSQTMGHDKMYWYQQDPGMELHLIHYSYGVNSTEKGDLSSESTVSRIRTEHFPLTLESARPSHTSQYLCASKGPDPPTDTQYFGPGTRLTVL.

V and J are TRBV19 and TRBJ1-6; 8 positions match TRBD1. The J segment lost 5 bases and the V segment lost 8 bases, leaving 5 bases of the junction unmatched. The CDR3 is 14 residues long. The germline CDR1 and CDR2 sequences are LNHDA and SQIVND (reference sequence). CDR3 region: CASAPGQDNSPLHF. The CDR3 nucleotides are TGTGCCAGTGCGCCGGGACAGGATAATTCACCCCTCCACTTT.

CDR3 sequence reads: CSVGPTEMGANVLTF. As DNA, the CDR3 is TGCAGCGTTGGGCCTACAGAGATGGGGGCCAACGTCCTGACTTTC. The rearrangement joins TRBV29-1 to TRBJ2-6; D gene ambiguous. The CDR3 runs 15 residues. V lost 4 bases, J lost 4 bases, and 14 bases lay in between. The germline CDR1 and CDR2 sequences are SQVTM and ANQGSEA.

The sample holds a few counts of this clonotype. This chain connects TRBV15 to TRBJ2-1, with D unresolved. This CDR3 contains 17 residues. Trimming left V 1 base short and J 4 bases short, with 17 bases between. Per germline, CDR1 LNHNV and CDR2 YYDKDF (reference sequence). CDR3 DNA: TGTGCCACCAGCAGAGGGGGTGGGTCTTCTTTTTACAATGAGCAGTTCTTC. It codes for CATSRGGGSSFYNEQFF.

V usage is TRBV9 and J usage is TRBJ2-3; maybe TRBD2 (7 bases). Germline CDR1 is SGDLS and CDR2 is YYNGEE. This CDR3 contains 16 residues. Trimming removed 3 bases at V and 0 bases at J, with 14 bases between. The CDR3 sequence is CASSAGGGPSTDTQYF. CDR3 sequence (DNA): TGTGCCAGCAGCGCTGGGGGGGGGCCTAGCACAGATACGCAGTATTTT.

The chain is built from TRBV27 and TRBJ2-5; D unresolved. V shed 2 bases and J shed 5 bases, with 15 bases lying between them. Germline-derived CDR1 and CDR2 are MNHEY and SMNVEV (reference sequence). The CDR3 loop spans 15 amino acids. CDR3 in DNA: TGTGCCAGCAGTTTAATCACAAACGGGCAGGAGACCCAGTACTTC. Translation: CASSLITNGQETQYF.

This clonotype appeared a few times. The junction departs from the called germline gene at one end, perhaps through a read error. This chain connects TRBV7-6 to TRBJ1-5, with unresolved D. CDR3 length equals 13 residues. CDR1 and CDR2 (germline): SGHVS, FNYEAQ. The CDR3 spells CASSARIDQPQHF. In DNA, the CDR3 is TGTGCTAGCAGCGCTCGAATTGATCAGCCCCAGCATTTT.

In this sample, this clonotype turned up a few times. The chain joins TRBV3-1 to TRBJ1-2; the D is unclear. This CDR3 has 13 residues. V gave up 1 base and J gave up 6 bases, with 9 bases separating them. CDR1 is LGHDT, CDR2 YNNKEL, per germline (reference sequence). CDR3 DNA: TGTGCCAGCAGCCAAGGGGGATTAGATGGCTACACCTTC. This translates into CASSQGGLDGYTF.

Written as DNA, the CDR3 is TGTGCCAGCAGTGAAGGACAGTACAATGAGCAGTTCTTC. Its protein product is CASSEGQYNEQFF. The V and J genes are TRBV2 and TRBJ2-1; D might be TRBD1 (5 bases). V was trimmed by 1 base and J by 4 bases, leaving 5 bases between them. CDR3 length: 13 amino acids. Germline V CDR1 and CDR2: SNHLY, FYNNEI.

The table lists this clonotype with many counts. The chain is built from TRBV7-6 and TRBJ2-1; the D gene is possibly TRBD2 (6 bases). Germline V gene sequence: CDR1 SGHVS, CDR2 FNYEAQ. Trimming removed 5 bases at V and 1 base at J, with 12 bases between. This CDR3 contains 15 residues. The DNA for the CDR3 is TGTGCCAGCAGCGGGGGGACCCCTTCCTACAATGAGCAGTTCTTC. Protein sequence: CASSGGTPSYNEQFF.

The rearrangement links TRBV7-9 to TRBJ2-1; 8 nucleotides align to TRBD1. This CDR3 comprises 16 residues. V trimming: 4 bases; J trimming: 5 bases; junction bases outside the gene matches: 10. CDR1 SEHNR and CDR2 FQNEAQ come from the germline V gene (reference sequence). In DNA form, the CDR3 reads TGTGCCAGCAGCTCGACCGGGACAGGCACCAACAATGAGCAGTTCTTC. This sequence encodes CASSSTGTGTNNEQFF. Full variable domain (outside the CDR3, taken from reference TRBV7-9 and TRBJ2-1): DTGVSQNPRHKITKRGQNVTFRCDPISEHNRLYWYRQTLGQGPEFLTYFQNEAQLEKSRLLSDRFSAERPKGSFSTLEIQRTEQGDSAMYLCASSSTGTGTNNEQFFGPGTRLTVL.

The rearrangement links TRBV7-3 to TRBJ1-6; D might be TRBD1 (6 bases). Germline V gene lookup returns CDR1 SGHTA and CDR2 FQGTGA. The V end was cut by 2 bases, the J end by 8 bases, with 13 bases between. The CDR3 totals 15 residues. This CDR3 is CASSLVAGEYSPLHF. CDR3 in DNA: TGTGCCAGCAGCTTAGTCGCAGGGGAGTATTCACCCCTCCACTTT.

The V call is TRBV24-1, the J call TRBJ1-5; D gene unclear. CDR3 length: 13 amino acids. The germline V and J ends were trimmed by 2 bases and 6 bases, with 7 bases remaining between them. Germline V lookup: CDR1 KGHDR, CDR2 SFDVKD. This CDR3 reads CATSDSEGQPQHF. The CDR3 nucleotides read TGTGCCACCAGTGATTCCGAGGGTCAGCCCCAGCATTTT.

This clonotype was observed a handful of times. CDR3 residues: CASTSTGTRYNEQFF. CDR3 sequence (DNA): TGTGCCAGCACTTCTACCGGGACTCGTTACAATGAGCAGTTCTTC. The rearrangement joins TRBV4-2 to TRBJ2-1; D possibly corresponds to TRBD2 (6 bases). Per the germline V gene, CDR1 is LGHNA and CDR2 is YNFKEQ. The V gene lost 7 bases and the J gene lost 4 bases, with 17 bases spanning the gap. This CDR3 has 15 residues.

This clonotype was detected only a few times. The V gene is TRBV20-1, the J gene TRBJ1-2; D call uncertain. The CDR3 runs 12 residues. The V end was cut by 6 bases, the J end by 2 bases, with 10 bases between. Germline CDR1 and CDR2: DFQATT and SNEGSKA (reference sequence). The CDR3 reads CSAKTRNYGYTF. The CDR3 coding sequence is TGCAGTGCGAAAACAAGAAACTATGGCTACACCTTC.

This clonotype was found a few times. The V gene is TRBV7-6, the J gene TRBJ1-5; D remains ambiguous. The CDR3 contains 17 residues. Germline assignment: CDR1 SGHVS and CDR2 FNYEAQ. V dropped 2 bases and J dropped 0 bases, with 14 bases sitting between them. CDR3 in DNA: TGTGCCAGCAGCTTATTGCCAAGTGGATCTAGCAATCAGCCCCAGCATTTT. It specifies CASSLLPSGSSNQPQHF.

This clonotype was recorded many times. The V and J genes are TRBV7-2 and TRBJ2-7; the D is unclear. The V gene's germline CDR1 is SGHTA and CDR2 FQGNSA. This CDR3 comprises 13 residues. V dropped 4 bases and J dropped 9 bases, with 16 bases sitting between them. CDR3 in amino acids: CASSSPPSSAQYV. DNA for the CDR3: TGTGCCAGCAGCTCCCCTCCTTCGTCGGCGCAGTACGTC.

Only a few counts were recorded for this clonotype. The chain employs TRBV6-1 and TRBJ2-2; 10 bases match TRBD2. The CDR3 is made up of 17 amino acids. Germline-derived CDR1 and CDR2 are MNHNS and SASEGT. The V segment lost 7 bases and the J segment 1 base; nucleotides outside the gene matches: 9. Here the CDR3 reads CASKFIASGGNTGELFF. The CDR3 region has the DNA TGTGCCAGCAAATTTATCGCTAGCGGGGGGAACACCGGGGAGCTGTTTTTT.

The chain employs TRBV20-1 and TRBJ1-2; 7 bases fit TRBD1. This CDR3 is 12 amino acids long. The germline gives CDR1 DFQATT, CDR2 SNEGSKA (reference sequence). Trimming took 3 bases from V and 8 from J; bases not matched to a gene: 6. CDR3 amino acids: CSASDRASGYTF. CDR3 coding DNA: TGCAGTGCTAGTGACAGGGCAAGCGGCTACACCTTC.

This clonotype was detected a few times. The rearrangement uses TRBV28 and TRBJ1-6; 8 bases agree with TRBD1. CDR1 is MDHEN, CDR2 SYDVKM, per germline. Trimming cost V 5 bases and J 10 bases; bases outside gene matches: 16. CDR3 size: 17 residues. The CDR3 is CASSTHKGGQGGSPLHF. CDR3 nucleotide sequence: TGTGCCAGCAGTACCCACAAGGGCGGACAGGGAGGATCACCCCTCCACTTT. Looking up the rest from reference TRBV28 and TRBJ1-6 gives the full variable domain: DVKVTQSSRYLVKRTGEKVFLECVQDMDHENMFWYRQDPGLGLRLIYFSYDVKMKEKGDIPEGYSVSREKKERFSLILESASTNQTSMYLCASSTHKGGQGGSPLHFGNGTRLTVT.

This chain connects TRBV5-4 to TRBJ1-2, with D hard to call. Trimming cost V 1 base and J 4 bases, with 20 bases left between them. Looked up from germline, CDR1 is SGHNT and CDR2 is YYREEE (reference sequence). This CDR3 region has 17 residues. CDR3 in amino acids: CASSLTPGDGAGYGYTF. The CDR3 DNA is TGTGCCAGCAGCTTGACACCCGGAGACGGAGCCGGCTATGGCTACACCTTC.